These 21 T cell receptor beta chains were sequenced from one sample in a study. TCRdb re-derived calls from the 5' RACE reads in MiXCR, one entry per CDR3 protein. The sample carries around 43,000 distinct CDR3 sequences, under 20% recorded once. The sequencing input was naive CD4+ T cells sorted from a lymph node. Noted subset: naive CD4+ T cells, CD4+CD45RA+CD25-. Receptor source: a female donor with breast cancer.

This clonotype was detected many times. This CDR3 is CASSPSGRSNEQFF. CDR3 nucleotide sequence: TGCGCCAGCAGTCCCAGCGGGAGGTCGAATGAGCAGTTCTTC. This chain joins TRBV5-1 and TRBJ2-1; 9 bases align to TRBD2. The CDR3 is 14 amino acids. The V gene end was trimmed by 5 bases and the J gene end by 7 bases; junction bases not matched to a gene: 7. The V gene's germline CDR1 is SGHRS and CDR2 YFSETQ.

This sequence joins TRBV7-3 and TRBJ2-5, with 7 bases matching TRBD2. This CDR3 has 13 residues. Germline V gene lookup returns CDR1 SGHTA and CDR2 FQGTGA. The V and J ends lost 4 bases and 3 bases, in that order; junction bases with no gene match: 2. The CDR3: CASSSREKETQYF. In DNA form, the CDR3 reads TGTGCCAGCAGCTCGCGGGAGAAAGAGACCCAGTACTTC. Complete variable domain (other parts from reference TRBV7-3 and TRBJ2-5): GAGVSQTPSNKVTEKGKYVELRCDPISGHTALYWYRQSLGQGPEFLIYFQGTGAADDSGLPNDRFFAVRPEGSVSTLKIQRTERGDSAVYLCASSSREKETQYFGPGTRLLVL.

The CDR3: CASSQDYGTGVETQYF. In DNA form, the CDR3 reads TGTGCCAGCAGCCAAGATTATGGTACAGGAGTAGAGACCCAGTACTTC. The chain carries TRBV4-2 and TRBJ2-5; TRBD1 is a possible D gene (5 bases). Germline loops: CDR1 LGHNA, CDR2 YNFKEQ. The CDR3 is made up of 16 amino acids. V lost 0 bases and J 4 bases, leaving 15 bases between the germline ends.

This clonotype was seen once. Just one base apart from a much larger clone, this may be a read error. This chain connects TRBV5-1 to TRBJ2-6, with D unresolved. Germline V gene lookup returns CDR1 SGHRS and CDR2 YFSETQ. The CDR3 has 13 residues. Trimming took 4 bases from V and 0 from J, leaving 2 bases between them. CDR3 amino acids: CASSRSGANVLTF. The CDR3, as DNA: TGCGCCAGCAGCCGCTCTGGGGCCAACGTCCTGACTTTC.

CDR3 nucleotide sequence: TGTGCCAGCAGCCAGCCGGCGGGGGAGCAGTACTTC. This gives the protein CASSQPAGEQYF. The V call is TRBV3-1, the J call TRBJ2-7; perhaps TRBD2 as D (6 bases). Germline CDR1 and CDR2: LGHDT and YNNKEL (reference sequence). The V end was cut by 3 bases, the J end by 7 bases, with 10 bases between. The CDR3 length is 12 residues.

This clonotype was observed a few times. This chain joins TRBV3-1 and TRBJ2-7, with TRBD2 identical over 11 bases. This CDR3 comprises 15 residues. V dropped 4 bases and J dropped 2; count of bases not matched to a gene: 4. Germline V CDR1 and CDR2: LGHDT, YNNKEL (reference sequence). The CDR3 loop reads CASSPFSGRAYEQYF. The DNA of the CDR3 is TGTGCCAGCAGCCCGTTTAGCGGGAGGGCCTACGAGCAGTACTTC.

Note on this clonotype: At one boundary the junction diverges from the germline segment, which might be a read error. This chain connects TRBV5-1 to TRBJ1-2, with 9 bases fitting TRBD1. Germline CDR1 SGHRS, CDR2 YFSETQ. CDR3 size: 15 residues. CDR3 sequence: CASSTTGTGNCGYTF. CDR3 in DNA: TGCGCCAGCAGCACCACCGGGACAGGGAACTGTGGCTACACCTTC.

This chain links TRBV7-2 with TRBJ2-5; no definite D call. The length of the CDR3 is 15 residues. The germline V and J ends were trimmed by 4 bases and 1 base, with 13 bases remaining between them. The germline V gene encodes CDR1 SGHTA and CDR2 FQGNSA. The CDR3 sequence: CASSSLPRGQETQYF. Written as DNA, the CDR3 is TGTGCCAGCAGCTCCCTCCCCCGCGGCCAAGAGACCCAGTACTTC.

This clonotype was observed a handful of times. The rearrangement links TRBV7-9 to TRBJ2-7, with 9 nucleotides matching TRBD1. J lost 2 bases, V lost 4 bases, and 12 bases had no gene match. This CDR3 is built from 17 residues. Germline CDR1 SEHNR, CDR2 FQNEAQ (reference sequence). The DNA for the CDR3 is TGTGCCAGCAGCTATCTTACGCGACAGGGGGAGACCTACGAGCAGTACTTC. Translating gives CASSYLTRQGETYEQYF. The full variable domain, with the rest looked up from reference TRBV7-9 and TRBJ2-7, is DTGVSQNPRHKITKRGQNVTFRCDPISEHNRLYWYRQTLGQGPEFLTYFQNEAQLEKSRLLSDRFSAERPKGSFSTLEIQRTEQGDSAMYLCASSYLTRQGETYEQYFGPGTRLTVT.

This clonotype was found many times. The chain couples TRBV5-1 to TRBJ2-7, with TRBD1 matching over 8 bases. The CDR3 extends over 15 amino acids. Trimming cost V 0 bases and J 3 bases; bases outside gene matches: 5. Germline V gene lookup returns CDR1 SGHRS and CDR2 YFSETQ. For the CDR3, the DNA is TGCGCCAGCAGCTTGGGTACAGGGGGAATCTACGAGCAGTACTTC. Its translation: CASSLGTGGIYEQYF.

This chain links TRBV20-1 with TRBJ2-3; D may be TRBD2 (5 bases). The germline V gene has CDR1 DFQATT and CDR2 SNEGSKA (reference sequence). This CDR3 comprises 16 residues. The V end lost 0 bases, the J end lost 2 bases, and 15 bases lay between the germline ends. This CDR3 is CSARDLLASPTDTQYF. DNA of the CDR3: TGCAGTGCTAGAGATCTTTTGGCTAGCCCCACAGATACGCAGTATTTT.

The J gene is TRBJ2-3, the V gene TRBV6-6, with D uncertain. The CDR3 is 14 amino acids. Between the trimmed V and J ends, which lost 7 bases and 1 base, there was a span of 12 bases. The V gene's germline CDR1 is MNHNY and CDR2 SVGAGI (reference sequence). CDR3 protein: CASKVWERTDTQYF. In DNA form, the CDR3 reads TGTGCCAGCAAGGTTTGGGAACGCACAGATACGCAGTATTTT.

For this clonotype: This sequence may be a read error, since a much larger clone differs from it by one base. V gene TRBV3-1 combines with J gene TRBJ2-3; the match to TRBD2 covers 9 bases. This CDR3 is built from 16 residues. CDR1 LGHDT and CDR2 YNNKEL come from the germline V gene (reference sequence). The J segment lost 0 bases and the V segment lost 4 bases, leaving 5 bases of the junction unmatched. The CDR3 spells CASSPGTSNSTDTQYF. DNA of the CDR3: TGTGCCAGCAGCCCGGGGACTAGCAACAGCACAGATACGCAGTATTTT.

This clonotype has a count of ten or more. The germline gene is not matched at one end of the junction; a read error may be the cause. The gene calls are TRBV5-5 and TRBJ2-5; 9 nucleotides agree with TRBD1. This CDR3 region has 14 residues. Germline CDR1 is SGHKS and CDR2 is YYEKEE (reference sequence). CDR3 in amino acids: CASSLDRGQGTQYF. DNA for the CDR3: TGTGCCAGCAGCTTGGACAGGGGGCAAGGGACCCAGTACTTC.

Comments on this clonotype: Being one base from a much bigger clone, this may be a read error. This sequence joins TRBV6-1 and TRBJ2-7; TRBD1 matches 8 bases. The J call may be wrong; the DNA end is better matched by TRBJ2-6. Germline lookup yields CDR1 MNHNS and CDR2 SASEGT. The CDR3 contains 17 residues. CDR3 bases: TGTGTCAGCGCAAGACAGGGGTCCTACTCTGGGGCCAACGTCCTGACTTTC. Its protein is CVSARQGSYSGANVLTF.

This chain joins TRBV7-3 and TRBJ2-2; a possible D gene is TRBD1 (6 bases). CDR3 length equals 15 residues. Trimming stripped 5 bases from V and 3 bases from J, with 13 bases between. CDR1 is SGHTA, CDR2 FQGTGA, per germline. CDR3 sequence reads: CASSPLGADTGELFF. As DNA, the CDR3 is TGTGCCAGCAGCCCCCTGGGGGCGGACACCGGGGAGCTGTTTTTT.

The sample holds many counts of this clonotype. V is TRBV7-2 and J is TRBJ1-3, with D perhaps TRBD1 (5 bases). The CDR3 consists of 14 residues. The germline CDR1 and CDR2 sequences are SGHTA and FQGNSA. Trimming took 3 bases from V and 4 from J, leaving 10 bases between them. The CDR3 here is CASSLGHLGNTIYF. DNA for the CDR3: TGTGCCAGCAGCTTGGGGCACCTCGGAAACACCATATATTTT.

This clonotype was detected many times. This chain connects TRBV6-6 to TRBJ1-2; D perhaps matches TRBD1 (5 bases). The V end was cut by 2 bases, the J end by 0 bases, with 19 bases between. The germline V gene has CDR1 MNHNY and CDR2 SVGAGI (reference sequence). The CDR3 extends over 18 amino acids. This CDR3 reads CASSYLGSTGPANYGYTF. CDR3 in DNA: TGTGCCAGCAGTTACCTGGGCAGTACAGGACCTGCTAACTATGGCTACACCTTC.

The rearrangement uses TRBV2 and TRBJ2-1, with 10 bases that match TRBD2. After removal of 6 bases from V and 6 bases from J, the junction contained 8 bases not matched to a gene. The germline V gene encodes CDR1 SNHLY and CDR2 FYNNEI. There are 15 residues in the CDR3. Written as DNA, the CDR3 is TGTGCCAGCAGGTCGTGGGCTAGCGGGAGCAATGAGCAGTTCTTC. Its protein product is CASRSWASGSNEQFF.

The gene calls are TRBV5-1 and TRBJ2-5, with 8 bases that match TRBD2. Per germline, CDR1 SGHRS and CDR2 YFSETQ. The CDR3 is 16 residues long. J was trimmed by 5 bases and V by 0 bases; bases with no gene match: 9. Here the CDR3 reads CASSLDPAGEVETQYF. DNA for the CDR3: TGCGCCAGCAGCTTGGATCCAGCGGGAGAAGTGGAGACCCAGTACTTC.

At least ten counts were recorded for this clonotype. The chain is built from TRBV20-1 and TRBJ2-3; 11 bases line up with TRBD2. J lost 4 bases, V lost 6 bases, and 6 bases had no gene match. The length of the CDR3 is 14 residues. Germline CDR1 and CDR2: DFQATT and SNEGSKA (reference sequence). The CDR3 loop reads CSAKLAGGSDTQYF. The CDR3, as DNA: TGCAGTGCGAAGCTAGCGGGAGGTTCAGATACGCAGTATTTT.